The present TCR delta chain was sequenced within a study of γδ T cells in repeated Plasmodium falciparum infection. Study overall: Each infection was followed by sampling at 21 days, plus baseline and some pre-infection draws.

This clone was detected a few times. This sequence is one base from a far larger clone and is likely a read error. The same CDR3 is also encoded by other DNA sequences in this sample. TCRdb reapplied CATT to the multiplex PCR reads. The sample lists tens of thousands of delta-chain clones, less than 1% occurring once. Input material: gamma-delta T cells from blood. This sequence was found in a pool of human donors (malaria-infected and uninfected, not separated).

CDR3 nucleotide sequence: TGTGCCTGTGACACCAATTTTCCGGGGGATACGACTCCGTATACCGATAAACTCATCTTT. Residues: CACDTNFPGDTTPYTDKLIF. The chain combines TRDV2 with TRDJ1, with 10 nucleotides matching TRDD3. Here the J gene was assigned by germline matching of the DNA, as TCRdb has none. The germline V gene encodes CDR1 GEAIGNYY and CDR2 EKD. CDR3 length equals 20 residues. V shed 0 bases and J 2 bases; nucleotides not matched to a gene: 17.